This TCR beta chain is drawn from a study of tumor and adjacent non-tumor tissue in lung cancer listed by TCRdb under 2018. Concerning the study at large: Patients with adenocarcinoma (approximately 11), squamous cell carcinoma (2) and small cell lung cancer (1) were included in the cohort. The 15 enrolled patients, of whom around 10 were men and 5 were women, were aged roughly 31 to 80 years and were diagnosed with TNM stage I to III disease. A few dozen paired specimens, one tumor and one normal lung sample per patient, were profiled by TCRbeta CDR3 sequencing. A total of 95 million to 150 million productive TCRbeta reads were generated by sequencing, corresponding to an average of about 4.2 million reads per sample. Using bulk TCRbeta repertoires from roughly 14 lung cancer patients, the study set lung tumor tissue side by side with matched distant non-tumor lung tissue.

RNA was isolated from bulk unsorted tissue, and RNA quality was assessed with a NanoDrop ND-1000 and an Agilent 2100. The normal lung samples consisted of distant non-tumor tissue collected more than 3 cm from the tumor edge. Donors were newly diagnosed lung cancer patients admitted for thoracic surgery in China between August and November 2014, without prior chemotherapy. Patients with previous radiotherapy or chemotherapy, or with another concurrent cancer, were excluded from the study. Pieces of surgical tissue measuring about 1-2.1 cm3 were kept in RNAlater solution and held at -80 degrees C until needed. This clonotype was detected ten times or more. What antigen it recognizes has not been identified. Per-base quality was not reported, and no clone a single base away is much larger than it. The library was prepared using multiplex PCR. Instrument used: Illumina HiSeq 2500. TCRbeta libraries were constructed through three rounds of nested PCR with primers (Table S4) according to protocols modified from ARM-PCR. PCR products of 200-500 bp were gel-excised and purified with the QIAquick gel extraction kit before sequencing. The source study handled its data this way. Trimmomatic was used to clean the reads, FLASH merged the cleaned reads into complete CDR3 sequences, and MiTCR assigned the sequences to V(D)J germline segments. Clonal diversity was calculated as the inverse Simpson's index using VDJtools. In-frame sequences lacking a premature stop codon were counted as productive reads. TCRdb redid the processing of the public reads, applying fastp at Q25 and MiXCR, and retained in-frame beta chains. Rows matching on CDR3 protein sequence are summarized as one entry with the most common DNA and genes. Here the V and J calls rest on TCRdb's processing, not on the authors' analysis. This sample comprises 90,000 to 110,000 distinct CDR3 sequences, around 57% of them detected only once. The ten largest clones add up to under 20% of the sample.

What the research found in general, with its limitations: The cohort had only about 15 patients, and the authors noted that larger samples and more detailed clinical data are needed. Significantly higher TCR diversity was found in younger patients, and higher tumor TCR diversity was associated with shorter overall and disease-free survival. Tumor tissue showed significantly higher TCR diversity (inverse Simpson) than normal lung tissue, at roughly 430 vs 170 (P = 0.0075, Mann-Whitney U test). The sequencing platform is not named in the methods, and unique molecular identifiers are not mentioned. A significantly larger cumulative share of the repertoire was made up by the top 100 clones in normal lung than in tumor tissue. Peripheral blood was not sequenced, so blood TCRbeta repertoires in these lung cancer patients were not examined.

The sequence was obtained from a man between 60 and 75 years old with non-small cell lung cancer. Specimen: distant non-tumor lung tissue.

Here is the DNA: TGTGCCAGCAGGACAGGGCCGGGCTACACCTTC. The resulting protein is CASRTGPGYTF. The sequence links TRBV12-3 or TRBV12-4 to TRBJ1-2, with 7 bases matching TRBD1. The CDR3 runs 11 amino acids, cysteine and phenylalanine included. Of all the DNA, just the CDR3 is kept, 33 bases in frame from base 1. Compared with germline, V lacks 6 bases and J lacks 8 bases; bases without a gene match: 3.